This T cell receptor beta chain stems from a study of CDR3 diversity in severe acne. The ends were cut back, 5 bases at V and 2 bases at J, with 12 bases in the middle. Per germline, CDR1 SEHNR and CDR2 FQNEAQ (reference sequence). The CDR3 is made up of 14 amino acids. TCRdb re-analysed the PCR reads in MiXCR, keeping a single row per CDR3 protein. The table lists roughly 100,000 distinct CDR3 sequences, roughly half of them singletons. This clonotype was seen more than once but under ten times. Sequenced input: blood. This TCR was recovered from a male donor with acne. This chain joins TRBV7-9 and TRBJ2-5, with D possibly matching TRBD1 (5 bases). CDR3 residues: CASSRTRAQETQYF. CDR3 DNA: TGTGCCAGCAGCCGGACAAGGGCGCAAGAGACCCAGTACTTC.